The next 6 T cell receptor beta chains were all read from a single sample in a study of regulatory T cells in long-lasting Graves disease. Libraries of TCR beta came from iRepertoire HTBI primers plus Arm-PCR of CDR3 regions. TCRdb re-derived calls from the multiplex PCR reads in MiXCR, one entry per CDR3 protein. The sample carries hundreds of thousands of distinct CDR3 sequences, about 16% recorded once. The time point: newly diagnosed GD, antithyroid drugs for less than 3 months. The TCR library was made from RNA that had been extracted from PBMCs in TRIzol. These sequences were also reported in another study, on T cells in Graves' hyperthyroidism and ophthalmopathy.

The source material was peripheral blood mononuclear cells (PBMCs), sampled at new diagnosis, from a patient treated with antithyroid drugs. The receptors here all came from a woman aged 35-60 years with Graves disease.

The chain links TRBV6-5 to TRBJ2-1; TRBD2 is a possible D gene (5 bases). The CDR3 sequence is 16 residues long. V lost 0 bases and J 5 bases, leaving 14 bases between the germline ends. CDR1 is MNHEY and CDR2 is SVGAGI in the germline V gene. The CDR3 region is CASSYSTGGGDNEQFF. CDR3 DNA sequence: TGTGCCAGCAGTTACTCGACCGGTGGAGGCGACAATGAGCAGTTCTTC.

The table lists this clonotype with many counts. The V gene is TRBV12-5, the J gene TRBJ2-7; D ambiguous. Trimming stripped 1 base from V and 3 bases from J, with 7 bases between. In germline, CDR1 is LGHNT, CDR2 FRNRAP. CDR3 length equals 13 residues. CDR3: CASGLAFNYEQYF. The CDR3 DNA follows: TGTGCTAGTGGTTTGGCCTTCAACTACGAGCAGTACTTC.

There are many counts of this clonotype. CDR3 coding DNA: TGTGCCAGCAGTTCGGGACGGTCTAACTATGGCTACACCTTC. Amino acids: CASSSGRSNYGYTF. The genes are TRBV12-3 or TRBV12-4 and TRBJ1-2; D might be TRBD1 (5 bases). The CDR3 spans 14 residues. Trimming took off 4 bases at V and 0 bases at J, with 9 bases between the two ends.

The CDR3 sequence is CASRRGGGNSPLHF. CDR3 DNA sequence: TGTGCCAGTAGACGGGGGGGCGGCAATTCACCCCTCCACTTT. The chain links TRBV6-2 or TRBV6-3 to TRBJ1-6; D perhaps matches TRBD1 (6 bases). Germline CDR1 and CDR2: MNHEY and SVGEGT. V dropped 9 bases and J dropped 7 bases, with 16 bases sitting between them. CDR3 length: 14 residues.

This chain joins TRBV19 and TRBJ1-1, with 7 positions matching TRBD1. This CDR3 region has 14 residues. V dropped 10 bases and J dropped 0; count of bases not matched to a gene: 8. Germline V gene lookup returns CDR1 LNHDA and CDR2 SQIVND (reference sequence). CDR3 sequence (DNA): TGTGCCAATACCCGGGGACAGTTGAACACTGAAGCTTTCTTT. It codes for CANTRGQLNTEAFF.

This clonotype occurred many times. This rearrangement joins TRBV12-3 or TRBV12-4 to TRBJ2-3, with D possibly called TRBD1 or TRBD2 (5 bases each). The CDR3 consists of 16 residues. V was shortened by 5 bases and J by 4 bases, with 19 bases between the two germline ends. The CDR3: CASSGGRVRFPDTQYF. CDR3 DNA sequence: TGTGCCAGCAGTGGGGGACGGGTTAGGTTCCCAGATACGCAGTATTTT.